The T cell receptor beta chain described here comes from a study of T cell responses to AZD1222 COVID-19 vaccine. Findings of the study overall: Clonal diversity was possibly underestimated, and the donors were mostly white British, with more females.

Assay used: immunoSEQ multiplex PCR; TCRdb lists only in-frame clones, some missing. The sample holds roughly 120,000 clones; around 90% are singletons and the top ten take under 20%. J gave up 2 bases and V 7 bases, and 5 bases lay outside the gene matches. In germline, CDR1 is LNHDA, CDR2 SQIVND (reference sequence). This CDR3 region has 13 residues. This clone was detected once. What it recognizes is unknown. This receptor was obtained from an adult in good health. The V and J genes are TRBV19 and TRBJ2-7; TRBD1 matches at 7 bases. The sample consisted of peripheral blood, taken on day 0 of MenACWY control vaccination. This CDR3 reads CASKRTGTYEQYF. CDR3 DNA sequence: TGTGCCAGTAAGAGGACAGGCACCTACGAGCAGTACTTC.